Below are 23 T cell receptor beta chains sequenced from a single sample in a study of shared clonotypes between healthy human individuals. Cells designated naive CD8 were CD45RO-negative and were positively selected for CCR7, with terminally differentiated effector memory CD45RA+ cells excluded. Method: immunoSEQ multiplex PCR; TCRdb's copy keeps in-frame clones and lacks some. The sample holds over 2,000,000 clones, roughly 93% seen once. The specimen sequenced was naive CD8+ T cells from PBMCs. The receptors come from a man aged 18 to 30 in good health. Some clones in this sample may be carry-over from other donors' samples.

V is TRBV6-1 and J is TRBJ1-2, with a tentative D call TRBD1 (6 bases). CDR1 MNHNS and CDR2 SASEGT come from the germline V gene. With 3 bases removed from V and 2 bases from J, the gap between germline ends came to 13 bases. The CDR3 spans 15 residues. Here the CDR3 DNA reads TGTGCCAGCAGTGAGGCGGGACACCCCAACTATGGCTACACCTTC. Translated, it gives CASSEAGHPNYGYTF.

CDR3 region: CASSVGKERETSYEQYF. The DNA of the CDR3 is TGTGCCAGCAGCGTAGGGAAGGAGCGGGAGACGTCCTACGAGCAGTACTTC. The chain recombines TRBV9 with TRBJ2-7; 8 bases are shared with TRBD2. The CDR3 has 17 amino acids. Germline V lookup: CDR1 SGDLS, CDR2 YYNGEE. The trim removed 0 bases at V and 1 base at J, leaving 9 bases unmatched.

The rearrangement links TRBV20-1 to TRBJ2-7; D unclear. V lost 4 bases and J 6 bases, leaving 7 bases between the germline ends. In germline, CDR1 is DFQATT, CDR2 SNEGSKA (reference sequence). The CDR3 is 10 residues long. The CDR3 DNA sequence: TGCAGTGCTACATTAATCGAGCAGTACTTC. It encodes CSATLIEQYF.

The rearrangement links TRBV19 to TRBJ1-1, with TRBD1 as a possible D gene (6 bases). The V gene's germline CDR1 is LNHDA and CDR2 SQIVND (reference sequence). The CDR3 sequence is 14 residues long. V was shortened by 8 bases and J by 1 base, with 14 bases between the two germline ends. The CDR3 bases are TGTGCCAGTGGCCTGGGGGGGCCGAACACTGAAGCTTTCTTT. Protein: CASGLGGPNTEAFF. The full variable domain, rest sourced from reference TRBV19 and TRBJ1-1, is DGGITQSPKYLFRKEGQNVTLSCEQNLNHDAMYWYRQDPGQGLRLIYYSQIVNDFQKGDIAEGYSVSREKKESFPLTVTSAQKNPTAFYLCASGLGGPNTEAFFGQGTRLTVV.

This chain uses TRBV7-8 with TRBJ2-7; TRBD1 matches at 8 bases. J lost 0 bases, V lost 5 bases, and 9 bases had no gene match. This CDR3 contains 16 residues. Germline CDR1 reads SGHVS; CDR2 reads FQNEAQ. DNA of the CDR3: TGTGCCAGCAGCGCCCGACAGGGGACAAGCTCCTACGAGCAGTACTTC. Translated: CASSARQGTSSYEQYF.

The V gene is TRBV15, the J gene TRBJ2-3; possible D gene TRBD1, 5 bases. Trimming removed 8 bases at V and 2 bases at J, with 14 bases between. Germline loops: CDR1 LNHNV, CDR2 YYDKDF (reference sequence). CDR3 size: 14 residues. The CDR3 bases are TGTGCCACCGGTCTTGGCGGACACACAGATACGCAGTATTTT. It encodes CATGLGGHTDTQYF.

The chain links TRBV4-1 to TRBJ2-1, with D perhaps matching TRBD1 or TRBD2 (5 bases each). Germline values: CDR1 MGHRA, CDR2 YSYEKL. Trimming shortened V by 4 bases and J by 7 bases, and 23 bases separated the two germline ends. This CDR3 spans 17 amino acids. CDR3 protein: CASSPTPGPIRGNEQFF. In nucleotides, the CDR3 is TGCGCCAGCAGCCCAACCCCGGGACCAATTAGGGGAAATGAGCAGTTCTTC.

This rearrangement joins TRBV27 to TRBJ2-6, with D unclear. Per the germline V gene, CDR1 is MNHEY and CDR2 is SMNVEV (reference sequence). The ends were cut back, 4 bases at V and 0 bases at J, with 16 bases in the middle. This CDR3 spans 18 amino acids. The CDR3 region is CASSSRRGMASGANVLTF. The CDR3 DNA sequence: TGTGCCAGCAGTTCCCGTAGAGGTATGGCCTCTGGGGCCAACGTCCTGACTTTC.

This sequence joins TRBV28 and TRBJ1-1; 9 bases line up with TRBD1. This CDR3 comprises 15 residues. The V and J ends lost 6 bases and 6 bases, in that order; junction bases with no gene match: 11. From germline, CDR1 is MDHEN and CDR2 SYDVKM. CDR3 sequence reads: CASSLPTGGSAEAFF. In nucleotides, the CDR3 is TGTGCCAGCAGCTTACCAACAGGGGGCTCTGCTGAAGCTTTCTTT.

This clone was counted once. This rearrangement joins TRBV28 to TRBJ2-2, with 7 bases identical to TRBD1. The CDR3 runs to 16 residues. Germline CDR1 and CDR2: MDHEN and SYDVKM. V lost 7 bases to trimming and J lost 3 bases; unmatched junction nucleotides: 11. CDR3 protein: CASTLSGQTYTGELFF. The CDR3 DNA follows: TGTGCCAGCACCCTTTCGGGACAGACATACACCGGGGAGCTGTTTTTT.

This rearrangement joins TRBV27 to TRBJ2-7; TRBD2 agrees at 13 bases. Trimming took 2 bases from V and 6 from J; bases not matched to a gene: 10. CDR1 and CDR2 (germline): MNHEY, SMNVEV (reference sequence). This CDR3 has 17 amino acids. DNA for the CDR3: TGTGCCAGCAGTTTAACCCCCGGACTAGCGGGGGCGGGCGAGCAGTACTTC. Translated, it gives CASSLTPGLAGAGEQYF.

V and J are TRBV13 and TRBJ1-1; D is unresolved. The germline gives CDR1 PRHDT, CDR2 FYEKMQ (reference sequence). The CDR3 runs 10 residues. V was shortened by 8 bases and J by 5 bases, with 6 bases between the two germline ends. The CDR3 DNA follows: TGTGCCAGCGGAAGGACTGAAGCTTTCTTT. It codes for CASGRTEAFF.

The V call is TRBV19, the J call TRBJ2-2; 9 nucleotides match TRBD1. Germline V CDR1 and CDR2: LNHDA, SQIVND (reference sequence). V lost 2 bases to trimming and J lost 8 bases; unmatched junction nucleotides: 9. This CDR3 spans 16 amino acids. DNA for the CDR3: TGTGCCAGTAGTATATTTCACAGGGGGCGAGCTGGGGAGCTGTTTTTT. Residues: CASSIFHRGRAGELFF. Drawing the rest from reference TRBV19 and TRBJ2-2, the complete variable domain is DGGITQSPKYLFRKEGQNVTLSCEQNLNHDAMYWYRQDPGQGLRLIYYSQIVNDFQKGDIAEGYSVSREKKESFPLTVTSAQKNPTAFYLCASSIFHRGRAGELFFGEGSRLTVL.

Note on this clone: Compared with germline, one end of the junction differs, possibly owing to a read error. In DNA form, the CDR3 reads TGTGCCGAGCGGGCTAGCGGAACCTATGAGCAGTACTTC. Translating it yields CAERASGTYEQYF. The V and J genes are TRBV7-2 and TRBJ2-7; TRBD2 matches 7 bases. The CDR3 covers 13 residues. Germline values: CDR1 SGHTA, CDR2 FQGNSA. The full variable domain, its missing parts supplied by reference TRBV7-2 and TRBJ2-7, is GAGVSQSPSNKVTEKGKDVELRCDPISGHTALYWYRQSLGQGLEFLIYFQGNSAPDKSGLPSDRFSAERTGGSVSTLTIQRTQQEDSAVYLCAERASGTYEQYFGPGTRLTVT.

The V call is TRBV9, the J call TRBJ2-5, with D possibly matching TRBD1 (5 bases). Trimming shortened V by 3 bases and J by 2 bases, and 14 bases separated the two germline ends. This CDR3 comprises 15 residues. In germline, CDR1 is SGDLS, CDR2 YYNGEE. The CDR3, as DNA: TGTGCCAGCAGCGAACAAGTGGGGCTGCAAGAGACCCAGTACTTC. Amino acid sequence: CASSEQVGLQETQYF.

The chain employs TRBV5-1 and TRBJ2-5; TRBD1 aligns across 8 bases. CDR1 and CDR2 (germline): SGHRS, YFSETQ. This CDR3 spans 15 amino acids. V trimming: 2 bases; J trimming: 1 base; junction bases outside the gene matches: 4. CDR3 in amino acids: CASSLDRGGQETQYF. The CDR3 DNA reads TGCGCCAGCAGCTTAGACAGGGGAGGCCAAGAGACCCAGTACTTC.

The gene calls are TRBV9 and TRBJ2-7; D gene ambiguous. Germline loops: CDR1 SGDLS, CDR2 YYNGEE. The CDR3 is 16 amino acids. V was shortened by 0 bases and J by 0 bases, with 13 bases between the two germline ends. The CDR3 DNA follows: TGTGCCAGCAGCGTAGAAGAACAGCCTCGCTCCTACGAGCAGTACTTC. It translates to CASSVEEQPRSYEQYF.

The chain has TRBV7-6 and TRBJ2-1, with 12 bases lining up with TRBD2. The CDR3 runs to 19 residues. J was trimmed by 6 bases and V by 4 bases; bases with no gene match: 16. Per the germline V gene, CDR1 is SGHVS and CDR2 is FNYEAQ. CDR3 in amino acids: CASSSGHPTSGRQGNEQFF. In DNA, the CDR3 is TGTGCCAGCAGCTCCGGACATCCGACTAGCGGGAGACAAGGCAATGAGCAGTTCTTC.

V is TRBV10-3 and J is TRBJ2-2, with 7 bases that match TRBD2. Germline-derived CDR1 and CDR2 are ENHRY and SYGVKD. The CDR3 extends over 18 amino acids. V lost 3 bases and J lost 2; bases outside the gene matches: 12. The CDR3, as DNA: TGTGCCATCAGTGACTTTGGGGTTCCTAGCGGAAACACCGGGGAGCTGTTTTTT. The encoded protein is CAISDFGVPSGNTGELFF.

The chain carries TRBV13 and TRBJ2-7; 9 bases align to TRBD2. The CDR3 sequence is 18 residues long. Germline-derived CDR1 and CDR2 are PRHDT and FYEKMQ (reference sequence). After removal of 5 bases from V and 1 base from J, the junction contained 15 bases not matched to a gene. The CDR3 here is CASSPSGAGGTKSYEQYF. The DNA of the CDR3 is TGTGCCAGCAGCCCCAGCGGTGCGGGAGGGACGAAATCCTACGAGCAGTACTTC.

The chain couples TRBV19 to TRBJ2-7; D is undetermined. The CDR3 is 14 amino acids. Germline V lookup: CDR1 LNHDA, CDR2 SQIVND (reference sequence). The V gene lost 1 base and the J gene lost 2 bases, with 9 bases spanning the gap. The CDR3: CASSIAAKTYEQYF. DNA of the CDR3: TGTGCCAGTAGTATAGCCGCCAAGACCTACGAGCAGTACTTC.

In its sample, this clone was seen once. This sample also contains other DNA sequences that code for the same CDR3. The rearrangement links TRBV13 to TRBJ2-7; TRBD2 is a possible D gene (6 bases). The V end lost 5 bases, the J end lost 1 base, and 24 bases lay between the germline ends. The CDR3 is 18 residues long. Germline CDR1 and CDR2: PRHDT and FYEKMQ (reference sequence). CDR3 protein: CASSARDAAVGGSYEQYF. In DNA form, the CDR3 reads TGTGCCAGCAGCGCCCGGGACGCAGCGGTTGGGGGGTCCTACGAGCAGTACTTC.

The V and J genes are TRBV4-1 and TRBJ1-1; weak D call: TRBD1 (5 bases). The length of the CDR3 is 17 residues. The germline CDR1 and CDR2 sequences are MGHRA and YSYEKL. V shed 2 bases and J shed 4 bases, with 20 bases lying between them. CDR3: CASSQSKGQGRGTEAFF. The CDR3 DNA reads TGCGCCAGCAGCCAATCTAAAGGTCAGGGCAGAGGCACTGAAGCTTTCTTT.